One and the same sample provided the 23 T cell receptor beta chains below, sequenced in a study of cytomegalovirus exposure and HLA in healthy donors. Profiled with immunoSEQ multiplex PCR; TCRdb holds only in-frame clones, not every one. The repertoire holds approximately 280,000 clones, with over 75% as singletons. Material for sequencing was PBMCs. All receptors derive from a woman aged 18-29 years in good health and CMV-seronegative.

The chain combines TRBV4-1 with TRBJ2-1; TRBD1 aligns across 10 bases. The V gene's germline CDR1 is MGHRA and CDR2 YSYEKL. Losses at the gene ends were 2 bases for V and 7 bases for J; bases not matched to a gene: 5. This CDR3 comprises 15 residues. The CDR3 nucleotides read TGCGCCAGCAGCCAACGCCCGGGACAGGGGAATGAGCAGTTCTTC. Amino acids: CASSQRPGQGNEQFF.

The rearrangement joins TRBV5-4 to TRBJ1-5; a possible D gene is TRBD1 (6 bases). Germline loops: CDR1 SGHNT, CDR2 YYREEE (reference sequence). Trimming pared 4 bases from V and 6 bases from J, leaving 14 bases between. This CDR3 contains 14 residues. For the CDR3, the DNA is TGTGCCAGCAGCGTACAGGGAAAGGGTCAGCCCCAGCATTTT. As protein: CASSVQGKGQPQHF.

This clone has just one count. The chain uses TRBV9 and TRBJ1-1; 9 positions match TRBD1. CDR1 SGDLS and CDR2 YYNGEE come from the germline V gene. The CDR3 covers 16 residues. The V segment lost 3 bases and the J segment 6 bases; nucleotides outside the gene matches: 12. Written as DNA, the CDR3 is TGTGCCAGCAGCGCAGGCCCAGGAAGGACAGGGGCTGAAGCTTTCTTT. This gives the protein CASSAGPGRTGAEAFF.

The CDR3 protein is CASSLRGQWEKLFF. The CDR3 region has the DNA TGTGCCAGCAGTTTGCGGGGGCAGTGGGAAAAACTGTTTTTT. The gene calls are TRBV28 and TRBJ1-4; a possible D gene is TRBD1 (6 bases). The V gene lost 3 bases and the J gene lost 8 bases, with 13 bases spanning the gap. The CDR3 totals 14 residues. Germline CDR1 reads MDHEN; CDR2 reads SYDVKM.

This chain joins TRBV6-1 and TRBJ1-4; no definite D call. The CDR3 runs 12 residues. CDR1 is MNHNS, CDR2 SASEGT, per germline. V was trimmed by 2 bases and J by 7 bases, leaving 5 bases between them. As DNA, the CDR3 is TGTGCCAGCAGTGAAAATCGTGAAAAACTGTTTTTT. It specifies CASSENREKLFF.

This clone came up once. For the CDR3, the DNA is TGTGCCACCCCGGGGGGGGAAAATCAGCCCCAGCATTTT. This gives the protein CATPGGENQPQHF. The rearrangement joins TRBV27 to TRBJ1-5, with D possibly being TRBD1 (5 bases). CDR3 length equals 13 residues. Germline CDR1 MNHEY, CDR2 SMNVEV (reference sequence). Trimming shortened V by 10 bases and J by 4 bases, and 14 bases separated the two germline ends.

This chain connects TRBV6-6 to TRBJ2-7; tentatively, D is TRBD1 (6 bases). Trimming left V 5 bases short and J 1 base short, with 9 bases between. Germline-derived CDR1 and CDR2 are MNHNY and SVGAGI (reference sequence). The CDR3 runs to 13 residues. The CDR3: CASSRTESYEQYF. CDR3 in DNA: TGTGCCAGCAGTCGGACAGAATCCTACGAGCAGTACTTC.

The chain employs TRBV10-2 and TRBJ2-6; the match to TRBD1 covers 10 bases. The V gene end was trimmed by 0 bases and the J gene end by 1 base; junction bases not matched to a gene: 3. This CDR3 contains 18 residues. The V gene's germline CDR1 is WSHSY and CDR2 SAAADI. CDR3 coding DNA: TGCGCCAGCAGTGAGTCGGGACAGGGGTTTTCTGGGGCCAACGTCCTGACTTTC. Translated, it gives CASSESGQGFSGANVLTF.

This rearrangement joins TRBV10-3 to TRBJ2-3; D remains ambiguous. V lost 0 bases and J lost 6, with 7 bases in between. The CDR3 extends over 13 amino acids. CDR1 is ENHRY and CDR2 is SYGVKD in the germline V gene. The DNA of the CDR3 is TGTGCCATCAGTGAGTCTCGGGTTGATACGCAGTATTTT. It specifies CAISESRVDTQYF.

This rearrangement joins TRBV2 to TRBJ2-6, with D possibly being TRBD1 (6 bases). CDR3 size: 14 residues. The V end was cut by 6 bases, the J end by 4 bases, with 10 bases between. The germline V gene has CDR1 SNHLY and CDR2 FYNNEI. The CDR3, as DNA: TGTGCCAGCAGCCAGGGGTACGGGGCCAACGTCCTGACTTTC. Its protein product is CASSQGYGANVLTF.

This clone was observed a handful of times. The rearrangement uses TRBV2 and TRBJ2-7; 16 bases match TRBD2. Germline V gives CDR1 SNHLY, CDR2 FYNNEI. The CDR3 is made up of 19 amino acids. Trimming cost V 4 bases and J 5 bases; bases outside gene matches: 14. The CDR3 nucleotides read TGTGCCAGCAGTGGCGGGACTAGCGGGAGGGCCAGGTCGGACAACGAGCAGTACTTC. It specifies CASSGGTSGRARSDNEQYF.

V gene TRBV5-6 combines with J gene TRBJ2-2; 11 nucleotides line up with TRBD2. This CDR3 comprises 17 residues. V lost 3 bases to trimming and J lost 3 bases; unmatched junction nucleotides: 7. Looked up from germline, CDR1 is SGHDT and CDR2 is YYEEEE. The CDR3 reads CASSSLAGGAHTGELFF. CDR3 DNA: TGTGCCAGCAGCTCCTTAGCGGGAGGGGCCCACACCGGGGAGCTGTTTTTT.

The chain recombines TRBV27 with TRBJ2-1; possibly TRBD2 for D (7 bases). The CDR3 totals 15 residues. Trimming took off 1 base at V and 7 bases at J, with 14 bases between the two ends. Germline V gene lookup returns CDR1 MNHEY and CDR2 SMNVEV (reference sequence). Here the CDR3 DNA reads TGTGCCAGCAGTTTATATAGGGGGGGAAGTAATGAGCAGTTCTTC. It encodes CASSLYRGGSNEQFF.

The V and J genes are TRBV5-4 and TRBJ2-7; TRBD1 matches at 7 bases. Germline V gene lookup returns CDR1 SGHNT and CDR2 YYREEE (reference sequence). The CDR3 is 14 amino acids. Trimming at V came to 5 bases and at J to 3 bases, leaving 8 bases not matched to a gene. The CDR3 region has the DNA TGTGCCAGCAGGTCCGGGACAGACCTCTACGAGCAGTACTTC. This encodes CASRSGTDLYEQYF.

This chain connects TRBV7-9 to TRBJ1-1; D gene ambiguous. The germline gives CDR1 SEHNR, CDR2 FQNEAQ (reference sequence). Deletions cut 3 bases from V and 7 bases from J, with 9 bases between. This CDR3 contains 12 residues. DNA for the CDR3: TGTGCCAGCAGCTTCTTCGGCGGTGAAGCTTTCTTT. Amino acid sequence: CASSFFGGEAFF. The full variable domain, in which reference TRBV7-9 and TRBJ1-1 provide the parts outside the CDR3, is DTGVSQNPRHKITKRGQNVTFRCDPISEHNRLYWYRQTLGQGPEFLTYFQNEAQLEKSRLLSDRFSAERPKGSFSTLEIQRTEQGDSAMYLCASSFFGGEAFFGQGTRLTVV.

The rearrangement joins TRBV5-1 to TRBJ1-2, with 7 bases fitting TRBD1. The CDR3 totals 15 residues. The V and J ends lost 1 base and 4 bases, in that order; junction bases with no gene match: 7. The germline V gene encodes CDR1 SGHRS and CDR2 YFSETQ. DNA of the CDR3: TGCGCCAGCAGCTTGTTCCAGGACAGGATCTATGGCTACACCTTC. Translating it yields CASSLFQDRIYGYTF.

The chain links TRBV28 to TRBJ1-1, with a weak D call TRBD1 (5 bases). Trimming removed 4 bases at V and 7 bases at J, with 13 bases between. This CDR3 spans 13 amino acids. In germline, CDR1 is MDHEN, CDR2 SYDVKM. The CDR3 DNA reads TGTGCCAGCAGTTATCTGGGGGGTCATGAAGCTTTCTTT. This codes for CASSYLGGHEAFF. Full variable domain (remainder filled in from reference TRBV28 and TRBJ1-1): DVKVTQSSRYLVKRTGEKVFLECVQDMDHENMFWYRQDPGLGLRLIYFSYDVKMKEKGDIPEGYSVSREKKERFSLILESASTNQTSMYLCASSYLGGHEAFFGQGTRLTVV.

V and J are TRBV18 and TRBJ2-3, with D possibly TRBD1 on 6 matching bases. Germline V gene sequence: CDR1 KGHSH, CDR2 LQKENI. The CDR3 has 15 residues. Trimming removed 3 bases from V and 2 bases from J, with 12 bases in between. As DNA, the CDR3 is TGTGCCAGCTCACCGACAGGATACTACACAGATACGCAGTATTTT. Translated, it gives CASSPTGYYTDTQYF.

CDR3 amino acids: CASSSPPGLAGVRQFF. CDR3 nucleotide sequence: TGTGCCAGCAGCTCCCCTCCGGGACTAGCGGGAGTCCGGCAGTTCTTC. V and J are TRBV6-6 and TRBJ2-1; TRBD2 agrees at 14 bases. CDR1 is MNHNY, CDR2 SVGAGI, per germline (reference sequence). CDR3 size: 16 residues. V lost 6 bases and J lost 12; bases outside the gene matches: 13.

This sequence joins TRBV15 and TRBJ2-1; unclear D gene. Trimming took 0 bases from V and 6 from J, leaving 12 bases between them. This CDR3 is 15 amino acids long. Germline-derived CDR1 and CDR2 are LNHNV and YYDKDF (reference sequence). The CDR3 coding sequence is TGTGCCACCAGCAGAGATTACGGCAGGCGCAATGAGCAGTTCTTC. Encoded protein: CATSRDYGRRNEQFF.

This clone appeared once. J is TRBJ2-2 and V is TRBV5-6, with D possibly TRBD1 on 5 matching bases. CDR3 length: 15 amino acids. Germline CDR1 and CDR2: SGHDT and YYEEEE. V dropped 4 bases and J dropped 8 bases, with 18 bases sitting between them. The CDR3 DNA reads TGTGCCAGCAGCCCGAAACTGGGCACAGGAGGGGAGCTGTTTTTT. This sequence encodes CASSPKLGTGGELFF.

The chain couples TRBV6-4 to TRBJ2-7, with a weak D call TRBD2 (6 bases). V was trimmed by 6 bases and J by 6 bases, leaving 12 bases between them. This CDR3 is 12 amino acids long. The germline V gene has CDR1 MRHNA and CDR2 SNTAGT. CDR3 loop: CASRPGLGEQYF. The DNA of the CDR3 is TGTGCCAGCAGGCCGGGACTTGGCGAGCAGTACTTC.

The chain joins TRBV5-1 to TRBJ2-2, with 16 bases matching TRBD2. Germline lookup yields CDR1 SGHRS and CDR2 YFSETQ. The V segment lost 3 bases and the J segment 3 bases; nucleotides outside the gene matches: 2. This CDR3 comprises 17 residues. CDR3 amino acids: CASSWGLAGGDTGELFF. The CDR3 nucleotides are TGCGCCAGCAGCTGGGGACTAGCGGGAGGGGACACCGGGGAGCTGTTTTTT.